These 8 T cell receptor beta chains share one sample of origin, sequenced in a study of regulatory T cells in long-lasting Graves disease (dated by TCRdb to about 2021). Taken with the paper, the label for time point translates to: persistent/refractory GD, antithyroid drugs over 5 years with positive TRAb. RNA was extracted from PBMCs in TRIzol for both TCR sequencing and RNA sequencing. Library generation was performed with multiplex PCR. The sequencer listed for this sample is Illumina HiSeq 4000. CDR3 regions were amplified by Arm-PCR with iRepertoire HTBI primers to construct TCR beta libraries. The raw public reads went through TCRdb reprocessing: fastp at Q25, MiXCR clone calling, in-frame beta chains kept. Each CDR3 protein gets just one entry, which takes the most common genes and DNA from the rows behind it. The sample table records roughly 450,000 distinct CDR3 sequences; under 25% of these occur just once. The ten most abundant clones make up around 12% of the sample.

The sample here was peripheral blood mononuclear cells (PBMCs), taken when the disease was refractory, from a patient treated with antithyroid drugs. The receptors derive from a female donor with Graves disease.

This clonotype showed up many times. CDR3 bases: TGTGCCAGCAGACAAGGGGCAGCAGATACGCAGTATTTT. Protein: CASRQGAADTQYF. V usage is TRBV2 and J usage is TRBJ2-3, with D possibly matching TRBD1 (5 bases). V lost 6 bases to trimming and J lost 4 bases, with 11 bases between them. This CDR3 is 13 amino acids long. Germline CDR1 SNHLY, CDR2 FYNNEI. Drawing the rest from reference TRBV2 and TRBJ2-3, the complete variable domain is EPEVTQTPSHQVTQMGQEVILRCVPISNHLYFYWYRQILGQKVEFLVSFYNNEISEKSEIFDDQFSVERPDGSNFTLKIRSTKLEDSAMYFCASRQGAADTQYFGPGTRLTVL.

A note on this clonotype: Given a much more abundant clone one base away, this may be a read error. The V and J genes are TRBV20-1 and TRBJ2-5; perhaps TRBD2 as D (5 bases). Per the germline V gene, CDR1 is DFQATT and CDR2 is SNEGSKA (reference sequence). The CDR3 spans 15 residues. CDR3 residues: CSAEGRLPYQETQHF. CDR3 nucleotide sequence: TGCAGTGCTGAGGGAAGACTGCCGTACCAAGAGACCCAGCACTTC.

This clonotype was observed many times. This chain uses TRBV30 with TRBJ1-4; 9 positions match TRBD1. Unmatched junction bases numbered 4, after V lost 0 bases and J lost 8 bases. The germline CDR1 and CDR2 sequences are GTSNPN and SVGIG (reference sequence). The CDR3 is 14 residues long. CDR3 coding DNA: TGTGCCTGGAGTGTAAAGGACAGGGGAGAAAAACTGTTTTTT. Its translation is CAWSVKDRGEKLFF.

This clonotype was seen ten or more times. V and J are TRBV7-3 and TRBJ2-4; possibly TRBD2 for D (6 bases). Germline-derived CDR1 and CDR2 are SGHTA and FQGTGA. The CDR3 runs to 13 residues. V lost 6 bases to trimming and J lost 5 bases, with 11 bases between them. The CDR3 DNA reads as TGTGCCAGCAGATTCGGCGGGGAAAACATTCAGTACTTC. Its protein is CASRFGGENIQYF.

This clonotype was detected many times. The V and J genes are TRBV25-1 and TRBJ1-4; 7 bases are shared with TRBD1. The CDR3 consists of 15 residues. Germline CDR1 MGHDK, CDR2 SYGVNS. After removal of 4 bases from V and 6 bases from J, the junction contained 8 bases not matched to a gene. The CDR3 coding sequence is TGTGCCAGCAGTGGCCGGGACAGTGATCATGAAAAACTGTTTTTT. Residues: CASSGRDSDHEKLFF. Variable domain in full (rest from reference TRBV25-1 and TRBJ1-4): EADIYQTPRYLVIGTGKKITLECSQTMGHDKMYWYQQDPGMELHLIHYSYGVNSTEKGDLSSESTVSRIRTEHFPLTLESARPSHTSQYLCASSGRDSDHEKLFFGSGTQLSVL.

This sequence joins TRBV7-9 and TRBJ2-7; D uncertain. The CDR3 contains 14 residues. The germline V and J ends were trimmed by 7 bases and 3 bases, with 16 bases remaining between them. Germline V gene lookup returns CDR1 SEHNR and CDR2 FQNEAQ (reference sequence). CDR3 amino acids: CASNQRGDDYEQYF. CDR3 DNA: TGTGCCAGCAACCAAAGAGGAGACGACTACGAGCAGTACTTC.

This clonotype showed up many times. This chain joins TRBV2 and TRBJ1-5; unclear D gene. V shed 6 bases and J shed 4 bases, with 13 bases lying between them. Germline CDR1 SNHLY, CDR2 FYNNEI. The CDR3 consists of 14 residues. CDR3 region: CASSPLLQNQPQHF. The CDR3 DNA reads TGTGCCAGCAGCCCTCTACTACAGAATCAGCCCCAGCATTTT.

This clonotype was seen a few times. The V call is TRBV30, the J call TRBJ1-1; D gene ambiguous. The V gene lost 0 bases and the J gene lost 6 bases, with 11 bases spanning the gap. The CDR3 extends over 13 amino acids. Germline V gives CDR1 GTSNPN, CDR2 SVGIG (reference sequence). CDR3 residues: CAWSVHLRPEAFF. The CDR3 nucleotides read TGTGCCTGGAGTGTACATTTAAGACCTGAAGCTTTCTTT. Full variable domain (missing parts from reference TRBV30 and TRBJ1-1): SQTIHQWPATLVQPVGSPLSLECTVEGTSNPNLYWYRQAAGRGLQLLFYSVGIGQISSEVPQNLSASRPQDRQFILSSKKLLLSDSGFYLCAWSVHLRPEAFFGQGTRLTVV.